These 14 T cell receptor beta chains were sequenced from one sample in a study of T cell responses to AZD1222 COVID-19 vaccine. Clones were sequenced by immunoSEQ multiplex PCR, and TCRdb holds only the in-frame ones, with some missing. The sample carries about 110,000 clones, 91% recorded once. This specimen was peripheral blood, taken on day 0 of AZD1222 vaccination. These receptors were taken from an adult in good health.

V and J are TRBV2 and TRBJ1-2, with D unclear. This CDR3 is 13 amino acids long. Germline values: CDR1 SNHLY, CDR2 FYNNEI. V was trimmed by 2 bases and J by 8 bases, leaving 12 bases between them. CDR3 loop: CASSELHVGGYTF. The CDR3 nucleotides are TGTGCCAGCAGTGAATTGCACGTGGGGGGCTACACCTTC.

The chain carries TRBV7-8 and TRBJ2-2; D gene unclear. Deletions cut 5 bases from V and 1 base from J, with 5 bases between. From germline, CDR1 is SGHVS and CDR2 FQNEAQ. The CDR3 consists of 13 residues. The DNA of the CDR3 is TGTGCCAGCAGCAATCGGAACACCGGGGAGCTGTTTTTT. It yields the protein CASSNRNTGELFF.

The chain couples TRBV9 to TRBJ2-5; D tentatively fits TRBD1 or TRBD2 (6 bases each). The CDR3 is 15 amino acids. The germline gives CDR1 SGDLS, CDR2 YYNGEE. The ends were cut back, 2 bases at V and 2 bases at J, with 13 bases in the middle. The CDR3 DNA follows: TGTGCCAGCAGCGTCGGAGGGGGGACTCAAGAGACCCAGTACTTC. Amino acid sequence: CASSVGGGTQETQYF.

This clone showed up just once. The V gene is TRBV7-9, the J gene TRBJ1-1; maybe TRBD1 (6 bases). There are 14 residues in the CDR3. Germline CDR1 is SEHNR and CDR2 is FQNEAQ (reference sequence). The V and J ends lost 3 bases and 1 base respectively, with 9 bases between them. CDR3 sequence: CASSLGGANTEAFF. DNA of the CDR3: TGTGCCAGCAGCTTGGGGGGCGCGAACACTGAAGCTTTCTTT.

The CDR3 region has the DNA TGTGCCAGCTCACCCCGAGATCCGGGACAAACTCATGGCTACACCTTC. It encodes CASSPRDPGQTHGYTF. The chain combines TRBV18 with TRBJ1-2; possible D gene TRBD1, 6 bases. The CDR3 runs to 16 residues. The V end was cut by 3 bases, the J end by 6 bases, with 20 bases between. CDR1 KGHSH and CDR2 LQKENI come from the germline V gene. The entire variable domain, with the rest obtained from reference TRBV18 and TRBJ1-2, is as follows: NAGVMQNPRHLVRRRGQEARLRCSPMKGHSHVYWYRQLPEEGLKFMVYLQKENIIDESGMPKERFSAEFPKEGPSILRIQQVVRGDSAAYFCASSPRDPGQTHGYTFGSGTRLTVV.

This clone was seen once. In nucleotides, the CDR3 is TGTGCCAGTAGGGGGGGCTACCACGAGCAGTACTTC. Translated: CASRGGYHEQYF. The chain is built from TRBV3-1 (or the pseudogene TRBV3-2) and TRBJ2-7; a weak D match, TRBD2 (7 bases). Trimming took 9 bases from V and 5 from J, leaving 14 bases between them. Germline CDR1 and CDR2: LGHDT and YNNKEL (reference sequence). This CDR3 is built from 12 residues.

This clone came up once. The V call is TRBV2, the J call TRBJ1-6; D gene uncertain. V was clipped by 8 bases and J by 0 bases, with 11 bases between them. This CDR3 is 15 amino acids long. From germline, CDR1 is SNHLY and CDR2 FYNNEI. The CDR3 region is CASRIQSSYNSPLHF. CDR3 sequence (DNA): TGTGCCAGCCGGATACAAAGCTCCTATAATTCACCCCTCCACTTT.

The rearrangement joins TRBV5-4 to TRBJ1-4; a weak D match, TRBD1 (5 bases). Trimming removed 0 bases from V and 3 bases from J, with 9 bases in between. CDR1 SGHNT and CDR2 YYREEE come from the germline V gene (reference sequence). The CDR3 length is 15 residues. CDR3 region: CASSLAGGANEKLFF. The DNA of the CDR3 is TGTGCCAGCAGCTTGGCGGGAGGGGCTAATGAAAAACTGTTTTTT.

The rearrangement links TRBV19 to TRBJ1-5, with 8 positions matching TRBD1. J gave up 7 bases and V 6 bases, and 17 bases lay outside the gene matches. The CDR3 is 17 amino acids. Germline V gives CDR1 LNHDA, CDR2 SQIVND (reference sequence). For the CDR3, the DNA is TGTGCCAGTAGGACACAGGGGGGAGCGATATCTCGGCAGCCCCAGCATTTT. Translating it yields CASRTQGGAISRQPQHF.

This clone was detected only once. The CDR3 DNA reads TGTGCCAGCAGCTCCACAGGGGGCAAGTCCTACGAGCAGTACTTC. This codes for CASSSTGGKSYEQYF. The rearrangement joins TRBV7-9 to TRBJ2-7, with 9 bases lining up with TRBD1. Germline CDR1 is SEHNR and CDR2 is FQNEAQ (reference sequence). With 4 bases clipped from V and 1 base from J, the junction kept 5 bases outside the gene matches. CDR3 length: 15 amino acids.

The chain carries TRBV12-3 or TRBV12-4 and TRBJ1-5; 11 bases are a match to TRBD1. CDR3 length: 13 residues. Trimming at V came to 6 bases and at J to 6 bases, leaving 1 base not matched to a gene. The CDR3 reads CASRGQGVQPQHF. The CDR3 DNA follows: TGTGCCAGCAGGGGACAGGGGGTTCAGCCCCAGCATTTT.

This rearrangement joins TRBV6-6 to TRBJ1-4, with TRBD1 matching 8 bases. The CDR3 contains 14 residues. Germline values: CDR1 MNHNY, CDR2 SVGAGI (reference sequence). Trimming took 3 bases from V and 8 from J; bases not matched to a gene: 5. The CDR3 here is CASSYRDRWEKLFF. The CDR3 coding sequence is TGTGCCAGCAGTTATAGGGACAGGTGGGAAAAACTGTTTTTT.

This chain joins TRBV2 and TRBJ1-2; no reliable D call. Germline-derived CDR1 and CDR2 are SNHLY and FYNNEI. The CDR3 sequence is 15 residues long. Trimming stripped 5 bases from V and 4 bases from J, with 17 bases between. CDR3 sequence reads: CASSLDNLGSYGYTF. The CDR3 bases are TGTGCCAGCAGTTTAGACAATCTCGGTAGCTATGGCTACACCTTC.

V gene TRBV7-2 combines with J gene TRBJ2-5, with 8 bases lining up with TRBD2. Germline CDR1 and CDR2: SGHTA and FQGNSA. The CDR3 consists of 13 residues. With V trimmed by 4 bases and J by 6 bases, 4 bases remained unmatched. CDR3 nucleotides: TGTGCCAGCAGCTCGGGGGGGGCCAAGACCCAGTACTTC. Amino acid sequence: CASSSGGAKTQYF.